This T cell receptor (beta chain) was identified in a study of shared clonotypes between healthy human individuals. Study results and caveats: A generally larger estimated richness was seen in naive subsets than in memory subsets. Relative to clonotypes present in all four donors, those not shared had lower generation probabilities.

As for this clone: Its antigen is not identified.

Germline V gene sequence: CDR1 MNHEY, CDR2 SVGAGI. Trimming stripped 6 bases from V and 6 bases from J, with 14 bases between. The CDR3 spans 14 residues. CD45RO-negative CD8 cells positively selected for CCR7 made up the naive population, which excluded terminally differentiated effector memory CD45RA+ cells. All of the donors resided in Nashville, Tennessee, and each was a Caucasian adult. Researchers divided each subset's genomic DNA evenly across several immunoSEQ plates. Method: immunoSEQ multiplex PCR; TCRdb's copy keeps in-frame clones and lacks some. The sample lists approximately 600,000 clones, approximately 95% occurring once.

The genes are TRBV6-5 and TRBJ1-4; D unclear. This TCR was recovered from a woman aged 25 to 39 in good health. Sequencing was done on a sample of naive CD8+ T cells sorted from blood. CDR3 protein: CASSVFGGDEKLFF. The CDR3 region has the DNA TGTGCCAGCAGCGTATTCGGTGGGGATGAAAAACTGTTTTTT.